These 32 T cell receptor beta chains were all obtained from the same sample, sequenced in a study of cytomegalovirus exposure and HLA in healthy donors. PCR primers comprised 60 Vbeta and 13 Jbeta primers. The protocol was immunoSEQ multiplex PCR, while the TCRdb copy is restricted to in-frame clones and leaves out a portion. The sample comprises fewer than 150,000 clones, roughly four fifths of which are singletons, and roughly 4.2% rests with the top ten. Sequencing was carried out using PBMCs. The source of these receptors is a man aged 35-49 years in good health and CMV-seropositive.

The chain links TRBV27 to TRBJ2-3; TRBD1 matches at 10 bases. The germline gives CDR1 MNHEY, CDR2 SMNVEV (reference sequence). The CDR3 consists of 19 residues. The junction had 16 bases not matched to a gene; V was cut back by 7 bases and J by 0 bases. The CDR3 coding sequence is TGTGCCAGCACCAGAAAGGGGACAGGGGTCTTTCTGAGCACAGATACGCAGTATTTT. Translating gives CASTRKGTGVFLSTDTQYF.

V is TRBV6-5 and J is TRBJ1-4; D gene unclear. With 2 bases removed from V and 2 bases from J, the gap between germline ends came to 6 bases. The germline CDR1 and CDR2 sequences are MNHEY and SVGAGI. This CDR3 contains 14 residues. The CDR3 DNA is TGTGCCAGCAGTTACAGAACTACTAATGAAAAACTGTTTTTT. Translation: CASSYRTTNEKLFF.

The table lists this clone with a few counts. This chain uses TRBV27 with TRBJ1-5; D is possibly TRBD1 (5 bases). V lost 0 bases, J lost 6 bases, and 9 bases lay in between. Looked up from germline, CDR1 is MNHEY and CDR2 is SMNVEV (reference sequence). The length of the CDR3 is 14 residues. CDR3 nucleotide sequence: TGTGCCAGCAGTTTATCTTTTCAGGGTCAGCCCCAGCATTTT. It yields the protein CASSLSFQGQPQHF.

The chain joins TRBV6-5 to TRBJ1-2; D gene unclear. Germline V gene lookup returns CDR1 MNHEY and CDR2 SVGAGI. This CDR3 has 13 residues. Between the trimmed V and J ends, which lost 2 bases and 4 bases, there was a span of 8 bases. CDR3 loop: CASSYGLSYGYTF. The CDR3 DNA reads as TGTGCCAGCAGTTACGGACTCTCCTATGGCTACACCTTC.

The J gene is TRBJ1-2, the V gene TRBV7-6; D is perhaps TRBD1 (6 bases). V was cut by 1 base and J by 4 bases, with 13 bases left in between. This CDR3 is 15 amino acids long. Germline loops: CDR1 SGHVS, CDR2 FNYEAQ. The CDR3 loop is CASSLVAGEGYGYTF. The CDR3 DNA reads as TGTGCCAGCAGCTTAGTGGCAGGGGAGGGCTATGGCTACACCTTC.

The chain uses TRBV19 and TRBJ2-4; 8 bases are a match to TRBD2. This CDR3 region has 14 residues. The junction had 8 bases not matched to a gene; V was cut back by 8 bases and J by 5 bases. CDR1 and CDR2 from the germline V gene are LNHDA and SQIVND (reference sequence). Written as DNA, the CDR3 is TGTGCCAGTTCCCGGGGGCGGGAGGAAAACATTCAGTACTTC. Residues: CASSRGREENIQYF.

CDR3 amino acids: CASSPAGDTQYF. As DNA, the CDR3 is TGTGCCAGCAGCCCAGCCGGGGATACGCAGTATTTT. This chain connects TRBV7-6 to TRBJ2-3; D uncertain. The CDR3 has 12 residues. Trimming removed 5 bases from V and 6 bases from J, with 9 bases in between. Germline V gene sequence: CDR1 SGHVS, CDR2 FNYEAQ.

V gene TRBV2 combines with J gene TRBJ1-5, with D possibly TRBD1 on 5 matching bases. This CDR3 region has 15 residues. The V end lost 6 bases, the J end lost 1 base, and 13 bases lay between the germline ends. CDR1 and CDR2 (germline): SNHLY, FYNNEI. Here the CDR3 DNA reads TGTGCCAGCAGGAGGTGGGGGGTAAGCAATCAGCCCCAGCATTTT. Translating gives CASRRWGVSNQPQHF.

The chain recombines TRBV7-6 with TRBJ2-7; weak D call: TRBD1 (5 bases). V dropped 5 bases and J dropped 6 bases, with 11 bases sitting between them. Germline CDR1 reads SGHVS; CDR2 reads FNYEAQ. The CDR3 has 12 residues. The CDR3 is CASSPQGLEQYF. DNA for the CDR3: TGTGCCAGCAGCCCGCAGGGTCTCGAGCAGTACTTC.

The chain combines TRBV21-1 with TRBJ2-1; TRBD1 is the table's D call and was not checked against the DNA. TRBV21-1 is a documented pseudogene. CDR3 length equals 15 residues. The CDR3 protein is CASSQIGTKSGEQFF. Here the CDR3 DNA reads TGTGCCAGCAGCCAGATCGGGACAAAGTCGGGTGAGCAGTTCTTC.

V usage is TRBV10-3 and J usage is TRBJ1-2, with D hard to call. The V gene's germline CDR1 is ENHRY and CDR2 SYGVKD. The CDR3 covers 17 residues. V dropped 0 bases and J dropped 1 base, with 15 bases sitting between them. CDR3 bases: TGTGCCATCAGTGAGTCGGTCCAGTCCGGCGGTAACTATGGCTACACCTTC. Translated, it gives CAISESVQSGGNYGYTF.

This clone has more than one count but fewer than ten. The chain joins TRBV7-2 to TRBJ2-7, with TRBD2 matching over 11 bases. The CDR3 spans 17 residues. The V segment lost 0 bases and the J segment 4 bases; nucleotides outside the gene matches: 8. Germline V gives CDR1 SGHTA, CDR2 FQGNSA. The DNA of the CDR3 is TGTGCCAGCAGCTTAGCCCAGACTAGCGGGGAACGATACGAGCAGTACTTC. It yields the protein CASSLAQTSGERYEQYF.

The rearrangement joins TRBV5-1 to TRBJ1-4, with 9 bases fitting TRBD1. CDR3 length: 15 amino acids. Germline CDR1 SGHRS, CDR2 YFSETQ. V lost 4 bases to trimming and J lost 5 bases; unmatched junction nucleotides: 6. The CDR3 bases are TGCGCCAGCAGCACGACCGGGACAGGGAATGAAAAACTGTTTTTT. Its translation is CASSTTGTGNEKLFF.

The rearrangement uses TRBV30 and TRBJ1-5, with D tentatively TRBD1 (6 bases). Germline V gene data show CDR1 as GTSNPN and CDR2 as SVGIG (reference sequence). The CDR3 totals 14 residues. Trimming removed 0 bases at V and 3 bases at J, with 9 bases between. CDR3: CAWSVGTLNQPQHF. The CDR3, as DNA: TGTGCCTGGAGTGTCGGGACACTCAATCAGCCCCAGCATTTT.

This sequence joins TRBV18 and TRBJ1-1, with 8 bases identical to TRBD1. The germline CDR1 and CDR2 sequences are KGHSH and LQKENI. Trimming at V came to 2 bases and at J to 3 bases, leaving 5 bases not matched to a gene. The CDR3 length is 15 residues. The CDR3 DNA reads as TGTGCCAGCTCACCATCAGGGGGCGATGACACTGAAGCTTTCTTT. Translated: CASSPSGGDDTEAFF. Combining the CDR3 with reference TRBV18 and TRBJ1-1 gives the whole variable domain NAGVMQNPRHLVRRRGQEARLRCSPMKGHSHVYWYRQLPEEGLKFMVYLQKENIIDESGMPKERFSAEFPKEGPSILRIQQVVRGDSAAYFCASSPSGGDDTEAFFGQGTRLTVV.

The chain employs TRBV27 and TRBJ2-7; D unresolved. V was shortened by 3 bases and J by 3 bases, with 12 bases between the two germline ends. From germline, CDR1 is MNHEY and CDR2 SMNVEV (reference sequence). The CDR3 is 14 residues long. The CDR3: CASSFAPNLYEQYF. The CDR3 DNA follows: TGTGCCAGCAGTTTCGCGCCAAACCTCTACGAGCAGTACTTC.

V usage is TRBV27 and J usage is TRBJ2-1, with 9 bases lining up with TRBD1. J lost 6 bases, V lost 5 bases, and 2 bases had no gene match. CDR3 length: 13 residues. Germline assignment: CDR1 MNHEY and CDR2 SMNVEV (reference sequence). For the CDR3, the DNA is TGTGCCAGCAGTGGGACAGGGTTCAATGAGCAGTTCTTC. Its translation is CASSGTGFNEQFF.

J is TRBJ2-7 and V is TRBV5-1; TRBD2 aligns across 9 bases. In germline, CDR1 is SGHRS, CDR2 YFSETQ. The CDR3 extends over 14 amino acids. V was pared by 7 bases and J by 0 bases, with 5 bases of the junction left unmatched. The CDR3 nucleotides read TGCGCCAGCTCCCAAGCGGGAGGCTCCTACGAGCAGTACTTC. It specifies CASSQAGGSYEQYF.

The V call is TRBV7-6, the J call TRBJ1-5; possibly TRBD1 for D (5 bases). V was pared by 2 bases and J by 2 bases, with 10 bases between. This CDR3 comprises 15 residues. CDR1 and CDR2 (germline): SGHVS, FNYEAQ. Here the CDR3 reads CASSLTGGGNQPQHF. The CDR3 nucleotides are TGTGCCAGCAGCTTAACGGGGGGGGGCAATCAGCCCCAGCATTTT.

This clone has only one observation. The CDR3 DNA is TGCGCCAGCAGCCCGAAGGAAATAGCGGAATACAATGAGCAGTTCTTC. Amino acid sequence: CASSPKEIAEYNEQFF. The chain couples TRBV4-1 to TRBJ2-1; TRBD2 is a possible D gene (6 bases). Trimming stripped 4 bases from V and 4 bases from J, with 17 bases between. CDR3 length: 16 amino acids. Germline CDR1 is MGHRA and CDR2 is YSYEKL.

The CDR3 here is CASSLGGALNTEAFF. The CDR3 DNA reads as TGTGCCAGCAGCTTAGGTGGGGCATTGAACACTGAAGCTTTCTTT. J is TRBJ1-1 and V is TRBV7-2, with D possibly TRBD1 on 5 matching bases. The CDR3 is 15 amino acids. Germline loops: CDR1 SGHTA, CDR2 FQGNSA. The germline V and J ends were trimmed by 1 base and 0 bases, with 9 bases remaining between them.

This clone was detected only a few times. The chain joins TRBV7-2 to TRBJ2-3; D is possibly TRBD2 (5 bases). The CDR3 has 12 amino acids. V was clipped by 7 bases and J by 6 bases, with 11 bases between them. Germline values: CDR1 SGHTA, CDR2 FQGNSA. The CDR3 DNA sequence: TGTGCCAGCACCCCCTCGGGGGATACGCAGTATTTT. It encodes CASTPSGDTQYF.

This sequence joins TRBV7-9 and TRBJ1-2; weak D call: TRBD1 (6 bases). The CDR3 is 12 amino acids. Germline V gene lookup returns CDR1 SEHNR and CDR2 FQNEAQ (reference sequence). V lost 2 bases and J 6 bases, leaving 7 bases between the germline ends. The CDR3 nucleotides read TGTGCCAGCAGCTTATCAGGGGATGGCTACACCTTC. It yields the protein CASSLSGDGYTF.

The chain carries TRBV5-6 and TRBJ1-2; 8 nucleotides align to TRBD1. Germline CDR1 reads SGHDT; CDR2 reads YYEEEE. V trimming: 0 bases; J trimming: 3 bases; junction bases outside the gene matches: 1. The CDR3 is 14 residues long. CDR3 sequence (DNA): TGTGCCAGCAGCTTGGGGACAGGGTACTATGGCTACACCTTC. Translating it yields CASSLGTGYYGYTF.

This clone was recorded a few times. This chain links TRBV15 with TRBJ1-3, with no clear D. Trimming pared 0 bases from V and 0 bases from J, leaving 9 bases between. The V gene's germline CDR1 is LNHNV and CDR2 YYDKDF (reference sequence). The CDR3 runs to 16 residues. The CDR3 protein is CATSRDRRVSGNTIYF. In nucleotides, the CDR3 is TGTGCCACCAGCAGAGATCGGAGGGTCTCTGGAAACACCATATATTTT.

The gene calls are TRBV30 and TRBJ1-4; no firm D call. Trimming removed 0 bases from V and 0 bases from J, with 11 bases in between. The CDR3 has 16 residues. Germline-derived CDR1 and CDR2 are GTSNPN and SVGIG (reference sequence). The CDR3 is CAWSVPGYATNEKLFF. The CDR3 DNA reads TGTGCCTGGAGTGTACCGGGTTACGCAACTAATGAAAAACTGTTTTTT.

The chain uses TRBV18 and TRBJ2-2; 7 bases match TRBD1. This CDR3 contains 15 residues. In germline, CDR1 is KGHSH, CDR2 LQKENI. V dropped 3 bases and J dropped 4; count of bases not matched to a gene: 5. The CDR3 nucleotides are TGTGCCAGCTCACCGGGGACAGTCCTCACCGGGGAGCTGTTTTTT. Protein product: CASSPGTVLTGELFF.

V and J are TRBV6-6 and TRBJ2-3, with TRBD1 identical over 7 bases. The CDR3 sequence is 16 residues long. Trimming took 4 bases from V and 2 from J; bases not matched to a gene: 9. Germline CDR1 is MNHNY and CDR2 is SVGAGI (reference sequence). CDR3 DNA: TGTGCCAGCAGTTCCACTCGACAGGGAAACACAGATACGCAGTATTTT. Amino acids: CASSSTRQGNTDTQYF.

The CDR3 DNA reads as TGCGCCAGCAGCTTGGGCCTTTCTAGCTATGGCTACACCTTC. Its translation is CASSLGLSSYGYTF. V and J are TRBV5-1 and TRBJ1-2; D is unclear. The V gene's germline CDR1 is SGHRS and CDR2 YFSETQ. The CDR3 consists of 14 residues. The V end lost 0 bases, the J end lost 4 bases, and 10 bases lay between the germline ends.

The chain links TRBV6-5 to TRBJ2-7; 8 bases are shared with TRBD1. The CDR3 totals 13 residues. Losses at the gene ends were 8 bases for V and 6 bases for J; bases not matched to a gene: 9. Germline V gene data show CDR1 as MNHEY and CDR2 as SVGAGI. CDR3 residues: CASGYDTGGEQYF. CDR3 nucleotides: TGTGCCAGCGGCTATGATACAGGGGGCGAGCAGTACTTC.

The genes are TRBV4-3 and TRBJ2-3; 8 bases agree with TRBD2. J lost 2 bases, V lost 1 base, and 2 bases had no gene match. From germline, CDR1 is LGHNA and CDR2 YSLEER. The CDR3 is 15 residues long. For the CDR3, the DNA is TGCGCCAGCAGCCAAGGAGCGGGGGTCACAGATACGCAGTATTTT. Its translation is CASSQGAGVTDTQYF.

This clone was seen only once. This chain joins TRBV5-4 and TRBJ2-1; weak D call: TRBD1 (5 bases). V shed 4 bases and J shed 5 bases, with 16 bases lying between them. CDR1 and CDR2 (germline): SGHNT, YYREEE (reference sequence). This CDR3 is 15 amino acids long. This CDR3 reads CASSPGQGTDNEQFF. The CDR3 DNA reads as TGTGCCAGCAGCCCCGGACAAGGAACCGACAATGAGCAGTTCTTC. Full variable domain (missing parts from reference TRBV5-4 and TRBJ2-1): ETGVTQSPTHLIKTRGQQVTLRCSSQSGHNTVSWYQQALGQGPQFIFQYYREEENGRGNFPPRFSGLQFPNYSSELNVNALELDDSALYLCASSPGQGTDNEQFFGPGTRLTVL.